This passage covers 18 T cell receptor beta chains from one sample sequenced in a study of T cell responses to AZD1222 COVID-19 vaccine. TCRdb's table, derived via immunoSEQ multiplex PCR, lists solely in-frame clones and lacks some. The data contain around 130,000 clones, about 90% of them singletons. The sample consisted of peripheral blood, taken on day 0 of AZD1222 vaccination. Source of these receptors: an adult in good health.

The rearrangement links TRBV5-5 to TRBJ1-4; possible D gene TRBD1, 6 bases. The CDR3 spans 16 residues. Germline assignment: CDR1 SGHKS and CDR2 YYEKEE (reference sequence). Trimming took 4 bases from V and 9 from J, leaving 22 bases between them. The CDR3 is CASSKGEYRDDKKLFF. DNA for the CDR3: TGTGCCAGCAGCAAGGGGGAGTACAGGGACGATAAAAAACTGTTTTTT.

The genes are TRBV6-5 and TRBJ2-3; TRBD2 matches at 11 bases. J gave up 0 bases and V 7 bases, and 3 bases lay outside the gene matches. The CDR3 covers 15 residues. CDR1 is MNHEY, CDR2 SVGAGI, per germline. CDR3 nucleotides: TGTGCCAGCACGCTAGCGGGGGGAAGCACAGATACGCAGTATTTT. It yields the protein CASTLAGGSTDTQYF.

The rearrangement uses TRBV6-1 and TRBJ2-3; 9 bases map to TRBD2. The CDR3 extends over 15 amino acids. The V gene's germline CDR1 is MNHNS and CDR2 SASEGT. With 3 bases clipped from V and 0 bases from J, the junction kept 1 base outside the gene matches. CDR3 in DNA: TGTGCCAGCAGTGAGCTAGCGGGGAGCACAGATACGCAGTATTTT. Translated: CASSELAGSTDTQYF.

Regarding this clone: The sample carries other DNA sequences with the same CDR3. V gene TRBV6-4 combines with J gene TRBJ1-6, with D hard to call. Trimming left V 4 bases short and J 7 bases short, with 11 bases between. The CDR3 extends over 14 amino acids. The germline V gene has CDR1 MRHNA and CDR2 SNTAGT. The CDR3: CASSVSPGNSPLHF. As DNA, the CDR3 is TGTGCCAGCAGTGTGTCCCCCGGGAATTCACCCCTCCACTTT.

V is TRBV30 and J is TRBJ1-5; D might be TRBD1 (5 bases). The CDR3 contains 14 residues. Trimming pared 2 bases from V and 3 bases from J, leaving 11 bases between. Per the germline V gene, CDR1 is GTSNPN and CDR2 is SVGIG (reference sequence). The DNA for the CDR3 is TGTGCCTGGAGTCTAGACAGCTTCAATCAGCCCCAGCATTTT. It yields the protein CAWSLDSFNQPQHF.

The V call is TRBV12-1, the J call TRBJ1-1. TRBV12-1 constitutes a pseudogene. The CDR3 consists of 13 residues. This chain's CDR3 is CASSFEVNTEAFF. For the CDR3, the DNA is TGTGCCAGCAGCTTTGAAGTTAACACTGAAGCTTTCTTT.

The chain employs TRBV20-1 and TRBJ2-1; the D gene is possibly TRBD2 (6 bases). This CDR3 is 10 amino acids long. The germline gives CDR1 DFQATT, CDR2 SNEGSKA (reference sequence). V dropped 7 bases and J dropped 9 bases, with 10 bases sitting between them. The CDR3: CSGVGGEQFF. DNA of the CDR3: TGCAGTGGGGTCGGGGGTGAGCAGTTCTTC.

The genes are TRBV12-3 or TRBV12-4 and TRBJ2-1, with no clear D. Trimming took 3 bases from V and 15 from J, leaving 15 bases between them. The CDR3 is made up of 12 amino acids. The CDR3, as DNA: TGTGCCAGCAGTTTCCCTAGTTTTAATTCGTTCTTC. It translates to CASSFPSFNSFF.

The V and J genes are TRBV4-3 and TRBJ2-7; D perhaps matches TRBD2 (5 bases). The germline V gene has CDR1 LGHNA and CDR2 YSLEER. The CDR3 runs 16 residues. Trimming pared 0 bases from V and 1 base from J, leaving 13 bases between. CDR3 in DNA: TGCGCCAGCAGCCAAGATCGCGGGCCGGGGTCCTACGAGCAGTACTTC. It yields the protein CASSQDRGPGSYEQYF.

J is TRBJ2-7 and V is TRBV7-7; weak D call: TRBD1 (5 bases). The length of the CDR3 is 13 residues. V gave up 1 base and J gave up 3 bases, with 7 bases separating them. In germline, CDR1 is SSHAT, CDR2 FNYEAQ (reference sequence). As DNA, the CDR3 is TGTGCCAGCAGCTTAGGACAGCTCTACGAGCAGTACTTC. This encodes CASSLGQLYEQYF.

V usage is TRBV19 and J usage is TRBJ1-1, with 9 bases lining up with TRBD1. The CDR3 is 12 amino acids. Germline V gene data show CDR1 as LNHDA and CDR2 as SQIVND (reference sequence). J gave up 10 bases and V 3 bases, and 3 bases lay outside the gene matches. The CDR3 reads CASSIVQGAAFF. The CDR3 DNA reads TGTGCCAGTAGTATTGTACAGGGGGCAGCTTTCTTT. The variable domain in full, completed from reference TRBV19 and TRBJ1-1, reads DGGITQSPKYLFRKEGQNVTLSCEQNLNHDAMYWYRQDPGQGLRLIYYSQIVNDFQKGDIAEGYSVSREKKESFPLTVTSAQKNPTAFYLCASSIVQGAAFFGQGTRLTVV.

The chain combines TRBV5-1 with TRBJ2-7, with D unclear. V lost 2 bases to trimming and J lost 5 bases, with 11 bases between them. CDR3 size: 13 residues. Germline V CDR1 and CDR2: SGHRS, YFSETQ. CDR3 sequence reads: CASSFFFPDEQYF. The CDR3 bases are TGCGCCAGCAGCTTTTTCTTCCCTGACGAGCAGTACTTC.

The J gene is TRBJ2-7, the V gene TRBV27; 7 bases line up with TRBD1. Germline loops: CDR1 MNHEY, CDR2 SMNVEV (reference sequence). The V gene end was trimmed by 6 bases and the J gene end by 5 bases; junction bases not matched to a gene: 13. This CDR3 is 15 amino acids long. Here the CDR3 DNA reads TGTGCCAGCAGGCGACTGGACAGGTTGATAAACGAGCAGTACTTC. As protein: CASRRLDRLINEQYF.

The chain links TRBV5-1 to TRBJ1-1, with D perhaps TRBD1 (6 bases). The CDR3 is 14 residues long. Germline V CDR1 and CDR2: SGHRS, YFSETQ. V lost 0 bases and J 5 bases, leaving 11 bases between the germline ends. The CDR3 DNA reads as TGCGCCAGCAGCTTGGAGGGGGAAGGAACTGAAGCTTTCTTT. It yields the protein CASSLEGEGTEAFF.

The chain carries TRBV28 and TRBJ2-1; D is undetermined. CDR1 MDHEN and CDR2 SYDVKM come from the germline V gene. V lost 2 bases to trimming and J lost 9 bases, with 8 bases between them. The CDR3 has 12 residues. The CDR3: CASSLDRSEQFF. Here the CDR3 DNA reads TGTGCCAGCAGTTTAGATAGGAGTGAGCAGTTCTTC.

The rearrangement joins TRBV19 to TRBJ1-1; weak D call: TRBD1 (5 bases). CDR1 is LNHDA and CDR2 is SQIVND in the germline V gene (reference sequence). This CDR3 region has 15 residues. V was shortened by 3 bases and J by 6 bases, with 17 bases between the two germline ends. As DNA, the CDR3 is TGTGCCAGTAGTATCCGAAGCGGGGGAGGTCCTGAAGCTTTCTTT. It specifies CASSIRSGGGPEAFF.

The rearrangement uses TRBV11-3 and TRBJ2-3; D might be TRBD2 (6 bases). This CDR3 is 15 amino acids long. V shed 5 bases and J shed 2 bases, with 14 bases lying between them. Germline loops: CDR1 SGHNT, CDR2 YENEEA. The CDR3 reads CASSRRSGYTDTQYF. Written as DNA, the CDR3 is TGTGCCAGCAGCCGTCGTAGCGGCTACACAGATACGCAGTATTTT.

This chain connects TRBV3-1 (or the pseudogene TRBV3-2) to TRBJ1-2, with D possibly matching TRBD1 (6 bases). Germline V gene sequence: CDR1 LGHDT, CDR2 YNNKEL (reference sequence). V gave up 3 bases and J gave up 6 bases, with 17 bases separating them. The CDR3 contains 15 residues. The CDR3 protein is CASSHGQRGLDGYTF. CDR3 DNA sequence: TGTGCCAGCAGCCACGGACAAAGGGGGTTAGATGGCTACACCTTC.